This T cell receptor beta chain was documented in a study of blood T cell repertoires in COVID-19. The wider study: T cells, B-cell-depleted T cells, or PBMCs provided the cDNA or gDNA that served as material.

Clones were read by immunoSEQ multiplex PCR, and TCRdb kept only the in-frame ones, dropping some. The table shows more than 300,000 clones, with roughly nine tenths occurring only once. The V end was cut by 4 bases, the J end by 5 bases, with 9 bases between. Germline CDR1 is SGHTA and CDR2 is FQGTGA. The CDR3 length is 13 residues. This receptor was taken from a middle-aged woman who had been exposed to COVID-19. Input material: PBMCs or T cells enriched from blood (not recorded which). This chain links TRBV7-3 with TRBJ2-1; perhaps TRBD1 as D (6 bases). This chain's CDR3 is CASSYTGNNEQFF. The CDR3 bases are TGTGCCAGCAGCTACACAGGGAACAATGAGCAGTTCTTC.